Shown below are 27 T cell receptor beta chains from a single sample sequenced in a study of spatial heterogeneity in lung cancer (dated by TCRdb to between 2017 and 2020). Per the publication, the time point label means: sample taken at primary tumor resection. Libraries came from 5' RACE. Reads for this sample came from a NextSeq 500. TCRdb's own reprocessing of the public reads used fastp at Q25 and MiXCR and kept productive beta chains. Every CDR3 protein is listed once, alongside the most common genes and DNA of its rows. For this sample the table gives about 3,300 distinct CDR3 sequences, of which roughly 9.8% were detected only once. Approximately 27% of the sample lies in the top ten. The sample in question was normal lung tissue next to the tumor, obtained at surgery. These receptors originate from a male donor with early-stage non-small cell lung cancer.

Judged by abundance, this clonotype is medium-sized (0.01 to 0.1%). The chain carries TRBV27 and TRBJ1-5, with D hard to call. V was trimmed by 8 bases and J by 4 bases, leaving 6 bases between them. CDR1 is MNHEY, CDR2 SMNVEV, per germline (reference sequence). The CDR3 has 11 residues. The CDR3 is CASGYNQPQHF. DNA for the CDR3: TGTGCCAGCGGCTATAATCAGCCCCAGCATTTT.

The chain joins TRBV5-1 to TRBJ2-5, with D perhaps assigned TRBD1 or TRBD2 (5 bases each). CDR1 is SGHRS and CDR2 is YFSETQ in the germline V gene. The length of the CDR3 is 15 residues. The germline V and J ends were trimmed by 4 bases and 5 bases, with 18 bases remaining between them. DNA of the CDR3: TGCGCCAGCAGCCTATCCGGGACGCTTATGGAGACCCAGTACTTC. This translates into CASSLSGTLMETQYF.

Sample share makes this clonotype medium-sized. This sequence joins TRBV12-3 or TRBV12-4 and TRBJ2-3, with D unclear. Trimming took 6 bases from V and 0 from J, leaving 4 bases between them. The CDR3 is made up of 12 amino acids. For the CDR3, the DNA is TGTGCCAGCAGGCAGAGCACAGATACGCAGTATTTT. Encoded protein: CASRQSTDTQYF.

This clonotype is classed as large. V gene TRBV20-1 combines with J gene TRBJ2-2; 10 nucleotides match TRBD2. CDR1 and CDR2 (germline): DFQATT, SNEGSKA (reference sequence). Trimming took 6 bases from V and 4 from J; bases not matched to a gene: 8. The CDR3 runs to 15 residues. CDR3 loop: CSASSGRALTGELFF. The DNA for the CDR3 is TGCAGTGCATCCAGCGGGAGGGCCCTCACCGGGGAGCTGTTTTTT.

The chain recombines TRBV28 with TRBJ1-6, with a tentative D call TRBD1 (6 bases). CDR1 and CDR2 (germline): MDHEN, SYDVKM. V shed 5 bases and J shed 15 bases, with 14 bases lying between them. The CDR3 length is 12 residues. The DNA of the CDR3 is TGTGCCAGCAGTGCCCTCAGGGGTGGCCTCCACTTT. This codes for CASSALRGGLHF.

This clonotype was seen repeatedly, ten times or more. V and J are TRBV7-6 and TRBJ2-7; the D gene is possibly TRBD2 (7 bases). With 0 bases removed from V and 6 bases from J, the gap between germline ends came to 18 bases. In germline, CDR1 is SGHVS, CDR2 FNYEAQ. CDR3 length: 16 residues. CDR3: CASSLAGGLRGGEQYF. DNA of the CDR3: TGTGCCAGCAGCTTAGCCGGGGGGCTGAGGGGAGGCGAGCAGTACTTC. The full variable domain, its missing parts supplied by reference TRBV7-6 and TRBJ2-7, is GAGVSQSPRYKVTKRGQDVALRCDPISGHVSLYWYRQALGQGPEFLTYFNYEAQQDKSGLPNDRFSAERPEGSISTLTIQRTEQRDSAMYRCASSLAGGLRGGEQYFGPGTRLTVT.

This clonotype occurred many times. The chain joins TRBV20-1 to TRBJ2-5; TRBD1 matches 8 bases. V lost 6 bases to trimming and J lost 4 bases; unmatched junction nucleotides: 7. CDR1 is DFQATT, CDR2 SNEGSKA, per germline (reference sequence). There are 13 residues in the CDR3. The CDR3 nucleotides are TGCAGTGCCTTAGGACAGGGCCGAGAGACCCAGTACTTC. Translation gives CSALGQGRETQYF.

By frequency in the sample, this clonotype is medium-sized. The chain employs TRBV4-3 and TRBJ1-1, with D possibly matching TRBD1 (5 bases). The germline V gene encodes CDR1 LGHNA and CDR2 YSLEER. The germline V and J ends were trimmed by 1 base and 1 base, with 10 bases remaining between them. CDR3 size: 15 residues. CDR3 sequence (DNA): TGCGCCAGCAGCCAAGCAGGGTTCACGAACACTGAAGCTTTCTTT. Its protein product is CASSQAGFTNTEAFF.

This clonotype counts as medium-sized. The V and J genes are TRBV13 and TRBJ1-6; tentatively, D is TRBD1 (5 bases). V lost 4 bases and J 7 bases, leaving 11 bases between the germline ends. The germline V gene encodes CDR1 PRHDT and CDR2 FYEKMQ (reference sequence). CDR3 length: 14 residues. The CDR3 DNA reads as TGTGCCAGCAGCTCCAGGGAGCGCAATTCACCCCTCCACTTT. Encoded protein: CASSSRERNSPLHF. Combining the CDR3 with reference TRBV13 and TRBJ1-6 gives the whole variable domain AAGVIQSPRHLIKEKRETATLKCYPIPRHDTVYWYQQGPGQDPQFLISFYEKMQSDKGSIPDRFSAQQFSDYHSELNMSSLELGDSALYFCASSSRERNSPLHFGNGTRLTVT.

This clonotype is judged medium-sized. This chain joins TRBV27 and TRBJ2-7; 8 bases match TRBD2. Germline CDR1 is MNHEY and CDR2 is SMNVEV (reference sequence). This CDR3 comprises 16 residues. V lost 5 bases and J lost 3; bases outside the gene matches: 12. CDR3 in DNA: TGTGCCAGCAGTCCATATCTAGCGGGTGCAGACTACGAGCAGTACTTC. Protein sequence: CASSPYLAGADYEQYF.

This clonotype has ten or more counts. V gene TRBV28 combines with J gene TRBJ2-7; 7 bases are shared with TRBD1. Germline values: CDR1 MDHEN, CDR2 SYDVKM. The CDR3 has 14 residues. V shed 5 bases and J 6 bases; nucleotides not matched to a gene: 10. The CDR3 loop reads CASSTRDRRSEQYF. The CDR3 DNA is TGTGCCAGCAGTACCCGGGACAGACGTTCCGAGCAGTACTTC.

The gene calls are TRBV7-9 and TRBJ2-5, with 7 positions matching TRBD2. The ends lost 6 bases at V and 2 bases at J; junction bases unmatched: 6. Germline V gene sequence: CDR1 SEHNR, CDR2 FQNEAQ (reference sequence). The CDR3 has 14 residues. The CDR3 bases are TGTGCCAGCAGGACAGCGGGGCTGCAAGAGACCCAGTACTTC. The encoded protein is CASRTAGLQETQYF. The full variable domain, its missing parts supplied by reference TRBV7-9 and TRBJ2-5, is DTGVSQNPRHKITKRGQNVTFRCDPISEHNRLYWYRQTLGQGPEFLTYFQNEAQLEKSRLLSDRFSAERPKGSFSTLEIQRTEQGDSAMYLCASRTAGLQETQYFGPGTRLLVL.

This clonotype is categorized as medium-sized. The chain employs TRBV11-2 and TRBJ1-1; the D gene is possibly TRBD1 (6 bases). The CDR3 totals 15 residues. With 5 bases removed from V and 1 base from J, the gap between germline ends came to 14 bases. Germline CDR1 is SGHAT and CDR2 is FQNNGV. The CDR3 DNA follows: TGTGCCAGCAGCGCGCAGGGGAGGGGGAACACTGAAGCTTTCTTT. It is translated as CASSAQGRGNTEAFF.

This clonotype is large in the sample. This chain uses TRBV5-1 with TRBJ1-1; unclear D gene. The CDR3 is 14 amino acids. The V end lost 0 bases, the J end lost 1 base, and 7 bases lay between the germline ends. Germline loops: CDR1 SGHRS, CDR2 YFSETQ. CDR3 sequence reads: CASSLDEANTEAFF. CDR3 DNA sequence: TGCGCCAGCAGCTTGGATGAGGCGAACACTGAAGCTTTCTTT.

This clonotype is medium-sized. The chain uses TRBV7-8 and TRBJ2-3; 10 bases agree with TRBD2. The trim removed 4 bases at V and 8 bases at J, leaving 0 bases unmatched. The CDR3 contains 12 residues. Germline V gene data show CDR1 as SGHVS and CDR2 as FQNEAQ. CDR3 DNA sequence: TGTGCCAGCAGCTCTAGCGGGGGTACGCAGTATTTT. Amino acids: CASSSSGGTQYF.

By sample fraction, this clonotype is medium-sized. CDR3 region: CASSYAASGSGADTQYF. Here the CDR3 DNA reads TGTGCCAGCAGTTACGCGGCTAGCGGGAGTGGAGCAGATACGCAGTATTTT. The chain couples TRBV6-2 or TRBV6-3 to TRBJ2-3; TRBD2 matches 10 bases. The length of the CDR3 is 17 residues. The germline gives CDR1 MNHEY, CDR2 SVGEGT. V trimming: 2 bases; J trimming: 4 bases; junction bases outside the gene matches: 9.

The rearrangement uses TRBV7-9 and TRBJ2-4; D is possibly TRBD2 (6 bases). This CDR3 has 15 amino acids. The V gene's germline CDR1 is SEHNR and CDR2 FQNEAQ (reference sequence). Trimming left V 5 bases short and J 4 bases short, with 15 bases between. The CDR3: CASSPREREKNIQYF. CDR3 in DNA: TGTGCCAGCAGCCCCCGGGAGAGGGAGAAAAACATTCAGTACTTC.

By sample share, this clonotype is medium-sized. The chain combines TRBV25-1 with TRBJ1-1; D uncertain. The germline gives CDR1 MGHDK, CDR2 SYGVNS. The V end lost 4 bases, the J end lost 8 bases, and 8 bases lay between the germline ends. CDR3 length: 11 amino acids. The CDR3 region is CASSGHQEAFF. CDR3 nucleotide sequence: TGTGCCAGCAGTGGACACCAAGAAGCTTTCTTT. The whole variable domain, remainder taken from reference TRBV25-1 and TRBJ1-1, is EADIYQTPRYLVIGTGKKITLECSQTMGHDKMYWYQQDPGMELHLIHYSYGVNSTEKGDLSSESTVSRIRTEHFPLTLESARPSHTSQYLCASSGHQEAFFGQGTRLTVV.

The chain recombines TRBV5-4 with TRBJ2-2; 12 positions agree with TRBD2. CDR1 and CDR2 (germline): SGHNT, YYREEE (reference sequence). The length of the CDR3 is 18 residues. Trimming cost V 5 bases and J 4 bases; bases outside gene matches: 12. Here the CDR3 reads CASRKTLAGGRVTGELFF. The CDR3 DNA sequence: TGTGCCAGCAGAAAAACACTAGCGGGGGGCCGGGTCACCGGGGAGCTGTTTTTT. The full variable domain, in which reference TRBV5-4 and TRBJ2-2 provide the parts outside the CDR3, is ETGVTQSPTHLIKTRGQQVTLRCSSQSGHNTVSWYQQALGQGPQFIFQYYREEENGRGNFPPRFSGLQFPNYSSELNVNALELDDSALYLCASRKTLAGGRVTGELFFGEGSRLTVL.

The chain couples TRBV20-1 to TRBJ2-7; TRBD1 is a possible D gene (7 bases). This CDR3 comprises 13 residues. V was pared by 3 bases and J by 4 bases, with 13 bases between. CDR1 is DFQATT and CDR2 is SNEGSKA in the germline V gene (reference sequence). The CDR3 nucleotides are TGCAGTGCTAGGCAGACAGGGAGGTACGAGCAGTACTTC. Translation gives CSARQTGRYEQYF.

This clonotype is medium-sized by share. This chain uses TRBV19 with TRBJ2-1; a possible D gene is TRBD2 (6 bases). The CDR3 is 15 amino acids. Germline CDR1 reads LNHDA; CDR2 reads SQIVND (reference sequence). Trimming shortened V by 3 bases and J by 4 bases, and 13 bases separated the two germline ends. CDR3 DNA: TGTGCCAGTAGTATCATAGCGGAGCCTTACAATGAGCAGTTCTTC. It encodes CASSIIAEPYNEQFF.

The CDR3 DNA sequence: TGTGCCAGCAGCGTAGCCAGGGGGCTAGGCGGGGAGCTGTTTTTT. This codes for CASSVARGLGGELFF. The J gene is TRBJ2-2, the V gene TRBV11-2; TRBD1 agrees at 8 bases. The CDR3 loop spans 15 amino acids. After removal of 5 bases from V and 7 bases from J, the junction contained 9 bases not matched to a gene. Germline V CDR1 and CDR2: SGHAT, FQNNGV.

By share, this clonotype counts as medium-sized. The chain carries TRBV12-3 or TRBV12-4 and TRBJ2-5, with TRBD1 identical over 7 bases. Losses at the gene ends were 5 bases for V and 3 bases for J; bases not matched to a gene: 6. This CDR3 spans 14 amino acids. The CDR3 DNA is TGTGCCAGCAGTCCCGGGACAGTTGAAGAGACCCAGTACTTC. Its protein product is CASSPGTVEETQYF.

Relative to its sample, this clonotype is medium-sized. The CDR3 here is CASSINRWNYGYTF. CDR3 sequence (DNA): TGTGCCAGTAGTATAAACAGGTGGAACTATGGCTACACCTTC. The chain employs TRBV19 and TRBJ1-2, with D possibly being TRBD1 (5 bases). CDR3 length: 14 residues. Germline CDR1 LNHDA, CDR2 SQIVND (reference sequence). The V end lost 2 bases, the J end lost 2 bases, and 9 bases lay between the germline ends. Looking up the rest from reference TRBV19 and TRBJ1-2 gives the full variable domain: DGGITQSPKYLFRKEGQNVTLSCEQNLNHDAMYWYRQDPGQGLRLIYYSQIVNDFQKGDIAEGYSVSREKKESFPLTVTSAQKNPTAFYLCASSINRWNYGYTFGSGTRLTVV.

By share of the sample, this clonotype is medium-sized. The rearrangement joins TRBV10-2 to TRBJ2-7, with D unresolved. Per germline, CDR1 WSHSY and CDR2 SAAADI. The V and J ends lost 8 bases and 2 bases respectively, with 4 bases between them. This CDR3 is built from 10 residues. This CDR3 is CASGTYEQYF. As DNA, the CDR3 is TGCGCCAGCGGAACCTACGAGCAGTACTTC.

This clonotype occurred a few times. This rearrangement joins TRBV5-6 to TRBJ1-2; 8 bases map to TRBD1. This CDR3 contains 15 residues. CDR1 and CDR2 (germline): SGHDT, YYEEEE. Trimming took 4 bases from V and 2 from J; bases not matched to a gene: 7. CDR3: CASSPGTGANYGYTF. The CDR3 region has the DNA TGTGCCAGCAGCCCAGGGACAGGAGCGAACTATGGCTACACCTTC.

This clonotype was seen a handful of times. Since a much larger clone is just one base distant, this may be a read error. The V call is TRBV6-5, the J call TRBJ1-4; 9 bases agree with TRBD1. The V gene end was trimmed by 9 bases and the J gene end by 7 bases; junction bases not matched to a gene: 9. CDR3 length equals 14 residues. The germline CDR1 and CDR2 sequences are MNHEY and SVGAGI. CDR3 in DNA: TGTGCCAGTCATGCGGGACAGGGAGGTGAAAAACTGTTTTTT. This codes for CASHAGQGGEKLFF.